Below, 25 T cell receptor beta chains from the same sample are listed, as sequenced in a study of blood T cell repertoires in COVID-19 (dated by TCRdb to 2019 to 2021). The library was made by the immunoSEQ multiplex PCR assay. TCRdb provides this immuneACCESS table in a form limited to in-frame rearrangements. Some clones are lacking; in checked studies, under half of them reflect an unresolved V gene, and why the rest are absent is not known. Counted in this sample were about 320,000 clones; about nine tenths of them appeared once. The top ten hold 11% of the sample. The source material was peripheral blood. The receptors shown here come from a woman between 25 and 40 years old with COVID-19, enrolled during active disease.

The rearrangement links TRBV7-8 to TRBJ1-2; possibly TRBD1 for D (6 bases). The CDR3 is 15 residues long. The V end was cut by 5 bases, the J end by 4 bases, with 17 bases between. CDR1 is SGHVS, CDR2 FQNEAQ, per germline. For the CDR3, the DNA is TGTGCCAGCAGCCCAGAGGACAGAATATTCTATGGCTACACCTTC. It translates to CASSPEDRIFYGYTF.

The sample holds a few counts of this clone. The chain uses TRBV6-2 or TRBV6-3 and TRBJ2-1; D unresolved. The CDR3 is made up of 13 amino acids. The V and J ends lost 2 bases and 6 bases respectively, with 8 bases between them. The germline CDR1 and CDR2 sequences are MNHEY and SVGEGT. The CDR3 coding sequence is TGTGCCAGCAGTTACGTGGCTCTCAATGAGCAGTTCTTC. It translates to CASSYVALNEQFF.

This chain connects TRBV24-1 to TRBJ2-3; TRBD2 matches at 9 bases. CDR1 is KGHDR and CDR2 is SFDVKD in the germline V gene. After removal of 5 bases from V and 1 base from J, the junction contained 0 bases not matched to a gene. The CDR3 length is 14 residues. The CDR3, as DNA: TGTGCCACCAGTGCTAGCGGGGGCACAGATACGCAGTATTTT. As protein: CATSASGGTDTQYF.

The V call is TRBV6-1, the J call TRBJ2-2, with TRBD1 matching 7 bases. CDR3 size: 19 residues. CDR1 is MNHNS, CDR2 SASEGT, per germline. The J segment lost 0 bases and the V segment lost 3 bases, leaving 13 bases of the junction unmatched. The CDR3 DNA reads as TGTGCCAGCAGTGACCCAGAAGGACAGGCGTTCGCGAACACCGGGGAGCTGTTTTTT. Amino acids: CASSDPEGQAFANTGELFF.

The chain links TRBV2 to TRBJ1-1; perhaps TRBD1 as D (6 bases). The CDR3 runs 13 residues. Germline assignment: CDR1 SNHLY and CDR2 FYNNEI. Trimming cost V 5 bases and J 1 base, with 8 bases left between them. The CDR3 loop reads CASSPQGNTEAFF. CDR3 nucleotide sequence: TGTGCCAGCAGTCCACAGGGGAACACTGAAGCTTTCTTT.

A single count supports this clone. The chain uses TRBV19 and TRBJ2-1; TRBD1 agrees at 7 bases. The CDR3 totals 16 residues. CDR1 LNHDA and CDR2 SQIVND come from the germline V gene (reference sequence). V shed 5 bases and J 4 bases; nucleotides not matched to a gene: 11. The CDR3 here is CASSLTDRTEYNEQFF. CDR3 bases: TGTGCCAGTAGTTTGACGGACAGGACCGAATACAATGAGCAGTTCTTC.

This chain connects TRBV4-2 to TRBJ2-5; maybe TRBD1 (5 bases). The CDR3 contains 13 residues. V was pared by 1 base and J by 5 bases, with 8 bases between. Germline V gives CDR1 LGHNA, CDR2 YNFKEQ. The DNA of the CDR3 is TGTGCCAGCAGCCAAGCAGGGCCCGAGACCCAGTACTTC. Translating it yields CASSQAGPETQYF.

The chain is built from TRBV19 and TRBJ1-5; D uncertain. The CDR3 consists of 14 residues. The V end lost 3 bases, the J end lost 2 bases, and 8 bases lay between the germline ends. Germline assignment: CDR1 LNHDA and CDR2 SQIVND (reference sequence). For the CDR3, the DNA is TGTGCCAGTAGTATCGGGTCGGGCAATCAGCCCCAGCATTTT. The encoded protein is CASSIGSGNQPQHF.

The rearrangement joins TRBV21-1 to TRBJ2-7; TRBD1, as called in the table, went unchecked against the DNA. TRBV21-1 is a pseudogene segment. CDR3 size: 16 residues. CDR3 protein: CASSFRTRTIAYEQYF. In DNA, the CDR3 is TGTGCCAGCAGCTTCCGGACAAGGACCATCGCCTACGAGCAGTACTTC.

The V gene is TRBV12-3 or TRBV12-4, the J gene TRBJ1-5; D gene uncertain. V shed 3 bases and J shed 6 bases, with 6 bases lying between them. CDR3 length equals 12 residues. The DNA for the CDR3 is TGTGCCAGCAGTTTTTTCGGTCAGCCCCAGCATTTT. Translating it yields CASSFFGQPQHF.

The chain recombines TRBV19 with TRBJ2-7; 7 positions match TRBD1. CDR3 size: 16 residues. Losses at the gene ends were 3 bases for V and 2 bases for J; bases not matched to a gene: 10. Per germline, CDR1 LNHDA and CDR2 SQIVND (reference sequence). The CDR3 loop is CASSMSSTTGTYEQYF. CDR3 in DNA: TGTGCCAGTAGTATGTCTTCAACGACAGGGACCTACGAGCAGTACTTC.

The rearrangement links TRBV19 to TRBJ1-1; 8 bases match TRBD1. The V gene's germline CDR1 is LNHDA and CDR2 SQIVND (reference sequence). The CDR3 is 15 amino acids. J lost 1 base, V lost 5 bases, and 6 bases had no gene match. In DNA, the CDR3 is TGTGCCAGTAGTCTGCGACAGGGGAGGAACACTGAAGCTTTCTTT. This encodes CASSLRQGRNTEAFF.

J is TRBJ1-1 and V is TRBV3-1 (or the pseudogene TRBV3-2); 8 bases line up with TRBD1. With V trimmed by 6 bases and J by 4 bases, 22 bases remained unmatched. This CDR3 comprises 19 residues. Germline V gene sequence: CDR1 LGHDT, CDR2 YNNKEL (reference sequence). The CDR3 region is CASSLLVGTETGVATEAFF. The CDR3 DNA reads TGTGCCAGCAGTCTTTTAGTCGGGACAGAGACAGGGGTGGCCACTGAAGCTTTCTTT.

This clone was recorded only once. The CDR3 DNA follows: TGTGCCAGCTCACCTAGGACAGCCGAAGGAGGTTACACCTTC. Encoded protein: CASSPRTAEGGYTF. The rearrangement uses TRBV18 and TRBJ1-2; tentative D call: TRBD1 (6 bases). The CDR3 extends over 14 amino acids. CDR1 KGHSH and CDR2 LQKENI come from the germline V gene. V was pared by 3 bases and J by 11 bases, with 19 bases between.

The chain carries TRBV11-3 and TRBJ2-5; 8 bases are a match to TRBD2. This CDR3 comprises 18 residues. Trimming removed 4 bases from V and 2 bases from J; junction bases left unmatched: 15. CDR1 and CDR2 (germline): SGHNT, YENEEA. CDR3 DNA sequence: TGTGCCAGCAGCTGGGGACGGGTGAGCGGGGGAATACAAGAGACCCAGTACTTC. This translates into CASSWGRVSGGIQETQYF.

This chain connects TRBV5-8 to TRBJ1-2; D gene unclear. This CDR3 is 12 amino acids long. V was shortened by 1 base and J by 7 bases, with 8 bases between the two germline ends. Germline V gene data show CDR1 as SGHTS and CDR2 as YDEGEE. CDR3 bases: TGTGCCAGCAGCTTGCTATCCGGTGGCTACACCTTC. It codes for CASSLLSGGYTF.

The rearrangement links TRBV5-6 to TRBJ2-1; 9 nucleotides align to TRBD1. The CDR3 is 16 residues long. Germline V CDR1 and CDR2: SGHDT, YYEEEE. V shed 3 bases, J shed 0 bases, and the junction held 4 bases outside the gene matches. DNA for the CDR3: TGTGCCAGCAGCTCCAAGGACAGGGGCTCCTACAATGAGCAGTTCTTC. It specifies CASSSKDRGSYNEQFF. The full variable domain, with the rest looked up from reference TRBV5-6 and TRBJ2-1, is DAGVTQSPTHLIKTRGQQVTLRCSPKSGHDTVSWYQQALGQGPQFIFQYYEEEERQRGNFPDRFSGHQFPNYSSELNVNALLLGDSALYLCASSSKDRGSYNEQFFGPGTRLTVL.

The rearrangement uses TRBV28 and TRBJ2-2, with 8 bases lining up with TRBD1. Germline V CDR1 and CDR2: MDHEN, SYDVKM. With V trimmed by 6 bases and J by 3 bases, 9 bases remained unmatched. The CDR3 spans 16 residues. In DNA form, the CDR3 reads TGTGCCAGCAGCCCGTCTCCGGGACAGGACACCGGGGAGCTGTTTTTT. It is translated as CASSPSPGQDTGELFF.

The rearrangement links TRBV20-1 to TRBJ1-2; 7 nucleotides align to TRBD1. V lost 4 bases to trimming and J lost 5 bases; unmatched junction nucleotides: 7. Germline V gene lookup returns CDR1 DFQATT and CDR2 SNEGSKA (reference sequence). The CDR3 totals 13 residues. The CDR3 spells CSAIEGGGYGYTF. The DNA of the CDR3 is TGCAGTGCTATTGAAGGGGGCGGTTATGGCTACACCTTC.

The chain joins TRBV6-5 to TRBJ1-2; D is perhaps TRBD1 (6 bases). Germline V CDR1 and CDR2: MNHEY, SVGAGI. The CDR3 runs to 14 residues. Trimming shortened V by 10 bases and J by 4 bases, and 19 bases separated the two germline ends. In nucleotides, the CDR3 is TGTGCCATCCCCCGGGACACGATATTCTATGGCTACACCTTC. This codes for CAIPRDTIFYGYTF.

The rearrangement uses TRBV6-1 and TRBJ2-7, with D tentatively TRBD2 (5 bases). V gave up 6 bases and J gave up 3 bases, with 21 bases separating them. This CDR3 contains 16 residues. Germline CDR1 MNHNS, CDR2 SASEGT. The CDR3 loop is CASSETASPPFYEQYF. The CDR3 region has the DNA TGTGCCAGCAGCGAAACGGCTAGCCCGCCCTTCTACGAGCAGTACTTC.

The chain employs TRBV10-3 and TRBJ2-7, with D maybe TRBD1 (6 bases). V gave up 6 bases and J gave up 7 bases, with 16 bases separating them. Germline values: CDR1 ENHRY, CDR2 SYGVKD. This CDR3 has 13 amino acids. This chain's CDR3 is CAISLTGGGEQYF. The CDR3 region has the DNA TGTGCCATCAGCCTGACAGGAGGAGGTGAGCAGTACTTC.

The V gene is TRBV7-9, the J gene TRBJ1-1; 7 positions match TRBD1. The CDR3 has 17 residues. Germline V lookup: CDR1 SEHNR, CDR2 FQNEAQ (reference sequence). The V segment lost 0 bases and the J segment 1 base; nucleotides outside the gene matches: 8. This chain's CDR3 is CASSLALMGQTNTEAFF. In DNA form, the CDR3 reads TGTGCCAGCAGCTTAGCGCTTATGGGACAGACGAACACTGAAGCTTTCTTT.

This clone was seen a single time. CDR3 sequence reads: CASSLASPYEQYF. The CDR3 coding sequence is TGCGCCAGCAGCTTAGCCTCGCCGTACGAGCAGTACTTC. The chain is built from TRBV4-1 and TRBJ2-7; no firm D call. CDR1 and CDR2 (germline): MGHRA, YSYEKL. CDR3 length: 13 amino acids. The ends were cut back, 5 bases at V and 4 bases at J, with 12 bases in the middle.

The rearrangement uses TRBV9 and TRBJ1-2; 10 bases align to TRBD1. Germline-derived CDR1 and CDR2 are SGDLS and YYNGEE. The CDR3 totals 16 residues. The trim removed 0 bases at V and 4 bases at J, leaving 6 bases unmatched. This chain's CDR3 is CASSVDWTGGAYGYTF. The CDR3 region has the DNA TGTGCCAGCAGCGTAGACTGGACAGGGGGGGCCTATGGCTACACCTTC.